This TCR beta chain is from a study of early stage breast cancer tumors. Method: immunoSEQ multiplex PCR; TCRdb's copy keeps in-frame clones and lacks some. In the table there are roughly 1,400 clones, about 80% of which are singletons. The CDR3 is 14 amino acids. Germline assignment: CDR1 SGHRS and CDR2 YFSETQ. Between the trimmed V and J ends, which lost 7 bases and 4 bases, there was a span of 15 bases. This TCR came from a person aged 45-60 years with breast cancer. The chain couples TRBV5-1 to TRBJ1-3, with D possibly TRBD1 on 5 matching bases. The specimen was normal breast tissue next to the tumor. CDR3 residues: CASRTWGAGNTIYF. The CDR3 DNA is TGCGCCAGCCGGACTTGGGGCGCCGGAAACACCATATATTTT.